This T cell receptor (beta chain) was profiled in a study of radiotherapy plus CTLA-4 blockade in lung cancer. Looking at the study overall: There were objective responses in 18% of patients, and 30% to 35% had disease control. Study outcomes and limitations: Expansion in blood of tumor-derived TCR clones was seen after radiotherapy plus ipilimumab.

Note on this clone: Its antigen is currently unknown.

Assay: immunoSEQ multiplex PCR; the TCRdb copy retains only in-frame clones and omits some. This sample has approximately 70,000 clones; around 76% occur once, and the top ten carry more than 15%. Losses at the gene ends were 4 bases for V and 10 bases for J; bases not matched to a gene: 14. The CDR3 contains 15 residues. Germline-derived CDR1 and CDR2 are SGDLS and YYNGEE. Participants had chemo-refractory metastatic non-small-cell lung cancer and were treated with focal radiation plus ipilimumab CTLA-4 blockade. The J gene is TRBJ2-1, the V gene TRBV9; 7 nucleotides align to TRBD1. The source was peripheral blood, collected from a patient treated with radiotherapy plus ipilimumab. The sequence came from a human donor with non-small cell lung cancer whose response to radiotherapy plus ipilimumab could not be evaluated. Some clones in this sample may be carry-over from other donors' samples. For the CDR3, the DNA is TGTGCCAGCAGCTCCGGGGCCCAACAGGGGTGGGAGCAGTTCTTC. It encodes CASSSGAQQGWEQFF.